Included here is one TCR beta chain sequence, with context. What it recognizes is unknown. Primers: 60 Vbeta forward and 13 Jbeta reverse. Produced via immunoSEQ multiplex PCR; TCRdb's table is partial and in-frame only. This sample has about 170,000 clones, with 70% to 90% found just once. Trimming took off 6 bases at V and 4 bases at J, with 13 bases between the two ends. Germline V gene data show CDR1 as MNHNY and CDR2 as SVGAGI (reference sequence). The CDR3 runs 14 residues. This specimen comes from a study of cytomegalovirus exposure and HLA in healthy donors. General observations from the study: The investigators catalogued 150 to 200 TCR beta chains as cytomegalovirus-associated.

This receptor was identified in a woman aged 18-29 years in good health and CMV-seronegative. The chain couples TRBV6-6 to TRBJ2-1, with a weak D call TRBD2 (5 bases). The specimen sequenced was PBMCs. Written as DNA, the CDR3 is TGTGCCAGCAGCCCGGACGGGGTATACAATGAGCAGTTCTTC. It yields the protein CASSPDGVYNEQFF.